The T cell receptor (beta chain) described here comes from a study of cytotoxic CD8 clonotypes in ibrutinib-treated CLL. As for the study in general: Partial response was seen in approximately 24 patients and complete response in 2; after median about six years, about 14 stayed remitted, around 12 progressed. Study-wide results and caveats: Starting clonality was above that of age-matched healthy donors and tracked circulating CD8+ T-cell counts. Treatment left the uncommon public clonotypes either contracted or stable in frequency.

In the case of this clone: Its target is unknown.

Assay used: immunoSEQ multiplex PCR; TCRdb lists only in-frame clones, some missing. The profile shows some 150,000 clones, about 80% of them singletons. This CDR3 is built from 16 residues. Trimming left V 3 bases short and J 0 bases short, with 13 bases between. The germline V gene encodes CDR1 MNHNS and CDR2 SASEGT. Sequencing was performed on PBMCs, taken after 12 months of ibrutinib treatment. The clonotype comes from a human donor with chronic lymphocytic leukemia. V usage is TRBV6-1 and J usage is TRBJ2-3; possibly TRBD2 for D (6 bases). CDR3 in DNA: TGTGCCAGCAGTGATCTTCCGGGACTGAGCACAGATACGCAGTATTTT. Translating gives CASSDLPGLSTDTQYF.